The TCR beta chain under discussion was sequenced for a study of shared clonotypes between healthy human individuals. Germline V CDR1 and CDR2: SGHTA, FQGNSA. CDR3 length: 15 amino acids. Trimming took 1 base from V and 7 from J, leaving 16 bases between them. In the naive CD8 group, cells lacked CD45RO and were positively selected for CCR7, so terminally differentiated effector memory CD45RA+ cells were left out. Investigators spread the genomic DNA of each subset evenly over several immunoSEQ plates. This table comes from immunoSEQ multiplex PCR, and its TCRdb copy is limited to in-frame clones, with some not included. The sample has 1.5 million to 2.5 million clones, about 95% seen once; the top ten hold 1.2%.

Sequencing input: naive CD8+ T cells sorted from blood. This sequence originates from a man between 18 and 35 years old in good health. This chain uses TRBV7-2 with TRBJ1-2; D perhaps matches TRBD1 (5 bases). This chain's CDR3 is CASSLGLGEWAGYTF. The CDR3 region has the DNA TGTGCCAGCAGCTTAGGGTTGGGGGAGTGGGCTGGCTACACCTTC.